Detailed here is one TCR beta chain. It lacks a known antigen. No per-base quality is available; no much larger clone lies one base away. Using the deep immunoSEQ assay, TCR CDR3 regions were amplified from genomic DNA by multiplex PCR. Genomic DNA extracted from each cell subset was distributed evenly over all wells of several immunoSEQ 96-well plates, and each plate served as one replicate. Each replicate PCR for sorted subsets received roughly 200 ng genomic DNA, equal to about 29,000 T cell genomes. Purified libraries were measured with a Qubit 3.0 fluorometer, size-checked on a Bioanalyzer 2100, and measured again with the KAPA Library Quantification kit. Each immunoSEQ 96-well plate was sequenced on its own single-read 150-cycle Illumina NextSeq 550 flow cell. The authors' pipeline ran thus. Because the immunoSEQ output held only junctional sequences and lacked quality scores, the filtering could not match the filtering applied to full-length reads. Sequences were annotated with PyIR, a Python wrapper for IgBLAST v1.9, and V/J genes and CDR3 were assigned using IMGT germline references. Reads were filtered out if the reads had weak V/J assignments (E-value above 1e-6), no CDR3, stop codons, out-of-frame junctions, or ambiguous translated residues. V3J clonotypes were defined by identical inferred V gene, J gene, and CDR3 amino acid sequence. To compute the percentage overlap between repertoires, the number of shared unique clonotypes was divided by the size of the smaller repertoire. Richness of each repertoire was evaluated using RTK rarefaction, the Chao1 estimator, and Recon v2.1 estimates of unobserved clonotypes. OLGA was used to compute generation probabilities for all TCRbeta clonotypes that the gDNA method yielded from four donors. What TCRdb holds here is the immuneACCESS table cut down to in-frame rearrangements. Part of the clones is not present; checked against another copy, under half of the missing clones reflect an unresolved V gene, and the others are unexplained. V and J calls and clone size are given by that table; D and trimming were obtained from the DNA. Recorded for this sample are about 980,000 clones; about 80% of them occurred a single time. The top ten clonotypes cover approximately 1.5% of the sample.

The donors were healthy, HIV-negative adults with no recently reported acute infections or vaccinations. All donors were Caucasian adults living in Nashville, Tennessee, USA. Magnetic negative selection was used to enrich CD4+ T cells, after which naive cells were positively selected on CD45RA and the negative fraction became the memory subset. Blood was obtained by leukapheresis, after which PBMCs were separated by Ficoll-Histopaque density gradient centrifugation and cryopreserved in liquid nitrogen vapor phase. Analytical flow cytometry was used to check the purity and quantity of each magnetically sorted T cell population. From each sorted fraction, genomic DNA was isolated and quantified by UV absorbance on a Nanodrop 2000c. This sample stems from a study of shared clonotypes between healthy human individuals (dated by TCRdb to 2018 to 2021). The study in broad terms: Three men and a couple of women, aged 18 to 49 years, made up the cohort. For each donor, CD4 naive and CD4 memory were each run on three plates, CD8 naive on two plates, and CD8 memory on one plate. To estimate repertoire size and how much clonotypes are shared between individuals, the study performed deep sequencing of blood TCR repertoires from 4 to 6 healthy adults. To increase sequencing depth and limit assay-specific biases, TCR repertoire library preparation and sequencing were carried out by different laboratories using diverse techniques. Between about 0.85 and 8.9 billion PBMCs per donor were obtained by leukapheresis.

Overall results and qualifications from the work: About 5% of naive CD4, approximately 3.7% of naive CD8, about 2.4% of memory CD4, and over 0.35% of memory CD8 clonotypes were shared across a few donors. Based on pairwise subsampling, the degree of clonotype sharing among donors was expected to be affected by sequencing depth. Sampling was restricted to blood, and TCR repertoires in tissues likely differ from the TCR repertoires found in blood. Higher generation probabilities were observed for clonotypes shared by all four sorted-subset donors than for non-shared clonotypes. Larger estimated clonotype richness was generally found for naive subsets than for memory subsets. Incomplete sequencing was indicated by rarefaction of sorted-subset datasets, despite the large sequencing depth. The genetic and exposure-history diversity represented was limited by the small number of donors.

From V the trimming removes 6 bases and from J it removes 4 bases, while the gene matches leave 0 bases of the junction unaccounted for. CDR1 and CDR2 (MNHNS, SASEGT) derive from the germline V gene. Reading from cysteine to phenylalanine, the CDR3 counts 14 amino acids. The read is trimmed to its CDR3 DNA, 42 bases read in frame from base 1. The receptor chain draws on TRBV6-1 and TRBJ2-7, with 16 central nucleotides matching TRBD2. The sequencing input was memory CD4+ T cells sorted from blood. The cell subset or site label, as the study defines it: CD45RA-negative fraction. This TCR derives from a man between 18 and 29 years old in good health. The CDR3 region: CASRGLAGGYEQYF. In nucleotides, the sequence is TGTGCCAGCAGGGGACTAGCGGGAGGGTACGAGCAGTACTTC.